This TCR beta chain came from a study of T cells after yellow fever vaccination. This clonotype came up many times. TCRdb itself ran the 5' RACE reads through MiXCR, one entry per CDR3 protein. The sample contains about 320,000 distinct CDR3 sequences, 3.5% to 4.5% of which appear only once. Germline CDR1 KGHDR, CDR2 SFDVKD. The germline V and J ends were trimmed by 9 bases and 8 bases, with 18 bases remaining between them. This CDR3 is built from 13 residues. Material: PBMCs, obtained 15 days after the yellow fever booster vaccination. The receptor comes from a man aged 18 to 35 who received the YFV17D yellow fever vaccine. The chain is built from TRBV24-1 and TRBJ1-2; a possible D gene is TRBD1 (6 bases). The DNA of the CDR3 is TGTGCCACCGGCGACCCGGGGACACTCGGCTACACCTTC. Its translation is CATGDPGTLGYTF.